The source of this TCR beta chain is a study of TIL therapy for anti-PD-1-resistant metastatic lung cancer. At the level of the study: Tumors carried a median roughly 1.5 non-synonymous mutations per megabase.

The immunoSEQ assay was v3. Libraries were sequenced to 2 million or so read pairs (survey) or roughly 4.5-6.5 million (deep). The repertoire was sequenced with immunoSEQ multiplex PCR; TCRdb's copy has only in-frame clones and lacks some. The sample carries around 55,000 clones, roughly four fifths recorded once. Concerning this clone: Its matching antigen is unknown.

Points from the study as a whole: Treatment-naive, never-smoker and oncogene-addicted patients were overrepresented in this highly selected cohort.

Time point defined: pre-treatment sample, taken before nivolumab and TIL therapy. This TCR came from a person between 30 and 79 years old with non-small cell lung cancer. Here the sequenced sample was blood, taken at baseline.

The CDR3 reads CSVENPGLAGANQETQYF. The CDR3 coding sequence is TGCAGCGTTGAAAATCCGGGACTAGCGGGAGCGAACCAAGAGACCCAGTACTTC. V usage is TRBV29-1 and J usage is TRBJ2-5, with 14 bases that match TRBD2. This CDR3 contains 18 residues. Trimming removed 2 bases from V and 0 bases from J; junction bases left unmatched: 8. Germline CDR1 SQVTM, CDR2 ANQGSEA.